The 17 T cell receptor beta chains below were found in one sample sequenced in a study of regulatory T cells in long-lasting Graves disease. Time point denoted: newly diagnosed GD, antithyroid drugs for less than 3 months. From PBMCs, RNA was extracted and then used to make the TCR library. The TCR beta library used iRepertoire HTBI primers with Arm-PCR amplification of CDR3. TCRdb fed the multiplex PCR reads into MiXCR, producing one record per CDR3 protein. The table records around 250,000 distinct CDR3 sequences, over 20% of them present only once. The specimen was peripheral blood mononuclear cells (PBMCs), collected at new diagnosis, from a patient treated with antithyroid drugs. These receptors all come from a female donor with Graves disease.

The sample holds many counts of this clonotype. The J gene is TRBJ1-2, the V gene TRBV3-1; D is unresolved. The V end lost 0 bases, the J end lost 2 bases, and 7 bases lay between the germline ends. The germline V gene encodes CDR1 LGHDT and CDR2 YNNKEL (reference sequence). The CDR3 has 14 residues. The CDR3 region has the DNA TGTGCCAGCAGCCAAGACAGGTTAAACTATGGCTACACCTTC. This gives the protein CASSQDRLNYGYTF.

This clonotype was detected only a few times. A read error may be the cause here, since a much bigger clone is one base away. A read error is likely, as this CDR3 ends without the conserved phenylalanine or tryptophan. The gene calls are TRBV7-2 and TRBJ2-3; maybe TRBD2 (6 bases). The CDR3 contains 15 residues. The germline V and J ends were trimmed by 3 bases and 1 base, with 11 bases remaining between them. The germline CDR1 and CDR2 sequences are SGHTA and FQGNSA. CDR3 loop: CASSFVGRRTDTQYL. DNA for the CDR3: TGTGCCAGCAGCTTTGTGGGGAGGCGCACAGATACGCAGTATCTT.

This clonotype was observed a few times. In DNA form, the CDR3 reads TGCAGTGCTAGAGATCCGGTTGGGACTGAAGCTTTCTTT. Protein product: CSARDPVGTEAFF. The chain couples TRBV20-1 to TRBJ1-1; D is unclear. V lost 0 bases and J lost 5, with 10 bases in between. Germline V gene sequence: CDR1 DFQATT, CDR2 SNEGSKA (reference sequence). The CDR3 runs to 13 residues.

The rearrangement joins TRBV7-9 to TRBJ1-2; D gene unclear. This CDR3 has 14 residues. V lost 5 bases, J lost 0 bases, and 10 bases lay in between. Germline CDR1 and CDR2: SEHNR and FQNEAQ (reference sequence). The CDR3 DNA is TGTGCCAGCAGCCCAGACATCGCTAACTATGGCTACACCTTC. Protein product: CASSPDIANYGYTF.

The J gene is TRBJ1-1, the V gene TRBV14; TRBD1 matches 9 bases. The CDR3 runs 13 residues. V shed 7 bases, J shed 3 bases, and the junction held 3 bases outside the gene matches. CDR1 and CDR2 (germline): SGHDN, FVKESK. The CDR3 loop reads CASMTGGHTEAFF. The CDR3 DNA reads TGTGCCAGCATGACAGGGGGGCACACTGAAGCTTTCTTT.

This clonotype has at least ten counts. V and J are TRBV2 and TRBJ1-2; possibly TRBD1 for D (6 bases). Germline loops: CDR1 SNHLY, CDR2 FYNNEI. The CDR3 spans 14 residues. V gave up 6 bases and J gave up 3 bases, with 14 bases separating them. The CDR3 nucleotides read TGTGCCAGCAGAGGAAACAGGGACGACTATGGCTACACCTTC. It specifies CASRGNRDDYGYTF.

The V and J genes are TRBV7-2 and TRBJ2-3; a weak D match, TRBD1 (5 bases). V was pared by 4 bases and J by 4 bases, with 24 bases between. Germline loops: CDR1 SGHTA, CDR2 FQGNSA. CDR3 length: 18 residues. In DNA, the CDR3 is TGTGCCAGCAGCTACCAAAGTTCACGGGCCGCAGGGTCAGATACGCAGTATTTT. Translating it yields CASSYQSSRAAGSDTQYF.

This clonotype appeared a few times. This rearrangement joins TRBV9 to TRBJ2-2; D is uncertain. V was pared by 0 bases and J by 3 bases, with 12 bases between. The germline V gene encodes CDR1 SGDLS and CDR2 YYNGEE. The CDR3 contains 16 residues. The CDR3 loop reads CASSVDADGDTGELFF. In DNA form, the CDR3 reads TGTGCCAGCAGCGTAGACGCAGATGGGGACACCGGGGAGCTGTTTTTT. The full variable domain, its missing parts supplied by reference TRBV9 and TRBJ2-2, is DSGVTQTPKHLITATGQRVTLRCSPRSGDLSVYWYQQSLDQGLQFLIQYYNGEERAKGNILERFSAQQFPDLHSELNLSSLELGDSALYFCASSVDADGDTGELFFGEGSRLTVL.

This clonotype was counted at least ten times. The CDR3 here is CASCLARGDTQYF. In nucleotides, the CDR3 is TGCGCCAGCTGCCTAGCGCGGGGGGATACGCAGTATTTT. This chain connects TRBV5-1 to TRBJ2-3; 7 bases are shared with TRBD2. The V gene's germline CDR1 is SGHRS and CDR2 YFSETQ. The CDR3 loop spans 13 amino acids. J gave up 6 bases and V 7 bases, and 8 bases lay outside the gene matches.

The chain couples TRBV28 to TRBJ2-5; D remains unclear. Per the germline V gene, CDR1 is MDHEN and CDR2 is SYDVKM. V gave up 8 bases and J gave up 2 bases, with 18 bases separating them. CDR3 length: 15 residues. As DNA, the CDR3 is TGTGCCAGCTCTAGTGGCGGAATAACTCAAGAGACCCAGTACTTC. Translating it yields CASSSGGITQETQYF.

This clonotype has a count of ten or more. The chain is built from TRBV27 and TRBJ2-3, with TRBD2 identical over 10 bases. The CDR3 is made up of 15 amino acids. In germline, CDR1 is MNHEY, CDR2 SMNVEV (reference sequence). After removal of 3 bases from V and 5 bases from J, the junction contained 5 bases not matched to a gene. The CDR3 nucleotides are TGTGCCAGCAGTTTGGTTGCTAGCGGGAGAGATACGCAGTATTTT. It codes for CASSLVASGRDTQYF.

This clonotype has a count of ten or more. This chain connects TRBV12-3 or TRBV12-4 to TRBJ1-5; 7 nucleotides align to TRBD1. Trimming removed 6 bases from V and 5 bases from J; junction bases left unmatched: 10. CDR3 length: 15 amino acids. CDR3 in DNA: TGTGCCAGCAGCCAGGGGGGGGCCGATCATCAGCCCCAGCATTTT. Encoded protein: CASSQGGADHQPQHF.

This clonotype showed up just a few times. This rearrangement joins TRBV19 to TRBJ2-1, with 13 bases fitting TRBD2. Trimming cost V 4 bases and J 6 bases; bases outside gene matches: 18. CDR3 length: 20 amino acids. Germline assignment: CDR1 LNHDA and CDR2 SQIVND (reference sequence). The CDR3 loop reads CASSTWGSTLGTSGTNEQFF. Written as DNA, the CDR3 is TGTGCCAGTAGTACCTGGGGGTCGACTCTCGGGACTAGCGGGACCAATGAGCAGTTCTTC.

The chain couples TRBV7-3 to TRBJ2-3; 7 positions agree with TRBD1. The CDR3 sequence is 14 residues long. V was clipped by 5 bases and J by 9 bases; unmatched bases: 11. Per germline, CDR1 SGHTA and CDR2 FQGTGA. The chain's CDR3 is CASSPDRWEYTQYF. The CDR3 DNA reads as TGTGCCAGCAGCCCGGACAGGTGGGAGTACACGCAGTATTTT. Complete variable domain (other parts from reference TRBV7-3 and TRBJ2-3): GAGVSQTPSNKVTEKGKYVELRCDPISGHTALYWYRQSLGQGPEFLIYFQGTGAADDSGLPNDRFFAVRPEGSVSTLKIQRTERGDSAVYLCASSPDRWEYTQYFGPGTRLTVL.

This clonotype was recorded many times. The chain uses TRBV5-5 and TRBJ2-3, with 7 bases fitting TRBD2. V gave up 0 bases and J gave up 2 bases; unmatched junction bases: 6. The CDR3 runs 16 residues. Germline V gene data show CDR1 as SGHKS and CDR2 as YYEKEE (reference sequence). Here the CDR3 reads CASSLDLRGYTDTQYF. For the CDR3, the DNA is TGTGCCAGCAGCTTGGACCTGCGGGGGTACACAGATACGCAGTATTTT.

The chain combines TRBV7-7 with TRBJ2-3; 7 nucleotides line up with TRBD2. Germline assignment: CDR1 SSHAT and CDR2 FNYEAQ (reference sequence). The CDR3 covers 17 residues. J was trimmed by 3 bases and V by 3 bases; bases with no gene match: 12. This CDR3 reads CASSFGATGRGTDTQYF. The CDR3 DNA follows: TGTGCCAGCAGCTTCGGAGCTACGGGGCGGGGGACAGATACGCAGTATTTT.

Only a few counts were recorded for this clonotype. This sequence joins TRBV7-7 and TRBJ2-1; D unclear. Trimming left V 5 bases short and J 4 bases short, with 12 bases between. The length of the CDR3 is 14 residues. CDR1 and CDR2 from the germline V gene are SSHAT and FNYEAQ (reference sequence). CDR3 region: CASSRGPGYNEQFF. The CDR3 DNA is TGTGCCAGCAGCCGTGGGCCAGGTTACAATGAGCAGTTCTTC.